The text below deals with one T cell receptor beta chain. Those enrolled, adults aged about 18 to 89 years, came from some 23 US areas. Categorization into cohorts depended on clinical history that participants reported. These data originate in a study of blood T cell repertoires in COVID-19. The wider study: Some COVID-19 samples were acute and others convalescent; all came from the United States, Italy and Spain.

The authors' processing: From reference gene primer amplification, estimates of nucleated cell counts were derived. Produced via immunoSEQ multiplex PCR; TCRdb's table is partial and in-frame only. V and J calls and clone size are as listed in that table; D and trimming were resolved from the DNA. Counted here are some 200,000 clones, about four fifths occurring once; the ten biggest clones make up 1.3%. The CDR3 is 18 residues long. Trimming stripped 0 bases from V and 3 bases from J, with 20 bases between. The V gene's germline CDR1 is LNHDA and CDR2 SQIVND (reference sequence). The specimen sequenced was PBMCs or T cells enriched from blood (not recorded which). J is TRBJ1-2 and V is TRBV19; D call uncertain. The sequence came from a woman aged 40 to 50 with acute COVID-19. The CDR3 here is CASSIDRVGSWEDYGYTF. The CDR3 nucleotides are TGTGCCAGTAGTATAGATCGCGTAGGGAGCTGGGAGGACTATGGCTACACCTTC.